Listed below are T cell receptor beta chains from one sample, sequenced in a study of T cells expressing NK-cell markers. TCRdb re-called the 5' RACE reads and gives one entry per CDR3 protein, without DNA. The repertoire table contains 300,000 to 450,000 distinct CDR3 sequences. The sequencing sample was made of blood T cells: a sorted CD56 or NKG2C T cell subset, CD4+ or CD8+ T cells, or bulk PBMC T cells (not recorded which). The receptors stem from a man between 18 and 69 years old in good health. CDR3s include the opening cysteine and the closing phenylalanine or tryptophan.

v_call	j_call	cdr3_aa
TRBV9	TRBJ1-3	CASSVLDSGNTIYF
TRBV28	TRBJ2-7	CASRRTSYRGRLGGEQYF
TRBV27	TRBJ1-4	CASSLSGGRGVEKLFF
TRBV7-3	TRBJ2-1	CASSLVRGGASEQFF
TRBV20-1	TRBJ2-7	CSALEDSYEQYF
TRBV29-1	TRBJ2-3	CSVVRAGVTDTQYF
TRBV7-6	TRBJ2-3	CASSPAGGPGTQYF
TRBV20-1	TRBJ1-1	CSWGIRNTEAFF
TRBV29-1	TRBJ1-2	CSVERDRGSGYTF
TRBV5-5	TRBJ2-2	CASSLLDTGELFF
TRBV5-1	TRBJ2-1	CASSRLTSGVINEQFF
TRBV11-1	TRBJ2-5	CASSLPLARKTQYF
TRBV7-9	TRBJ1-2	CASSRDSLVQPNYGYTF
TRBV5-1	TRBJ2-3	CASSLDRGGMTDTQYF
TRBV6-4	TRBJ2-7	CASSDSAGYEQYF
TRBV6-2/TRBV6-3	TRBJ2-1	CASSYIGVEQFF
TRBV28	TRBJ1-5	CAGGGVGQPQHF
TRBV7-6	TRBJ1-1	CASSPDQMNTEAFF
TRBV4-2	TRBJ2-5	CASSQGYSGGAGETQYF
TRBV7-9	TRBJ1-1	CASSKGQGADTEAFF
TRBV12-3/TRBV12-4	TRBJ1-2	CASIQGLNSNYGYTF
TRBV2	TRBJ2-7	CASSADRGRREQYF